Following are 26 T cell receptor beta chains from one sample sequenced in a study of T cell changes during pregnancy in multiple sclerosis. The table came from immunoSEQ multiplex PCR; TCRdb's copy has only in-frame clones and leaves some out. Of approximately 100,000 clones listed, 90% to 95% were seen once; the top ten hold about 3%. This specimen was peripheral blood, taken after pregnancy. All receptors come from a female donor with multiple sclerosis, enrolled in a pregnancy study.

The J gene is TRBJ2-3, the V gene TRBV29-1; TRBD2 might be the D (6 bases). Trimming took 4 bases from V and 1 from J, leaving 12 bases between them. The germline V gene has CDR1 SQVTM and CDR2 ANQGSEA. The CDR3 has 14 amino acids. CDR3 in amino acids: CSVGLGGRTDTQYF. The DNA for the CDR3 is TGCAGCGTTGGACTGGGGGGACGCACAGATACGCAGTATTTT.

This clone showed up just a few times. The chain combines TRBV29-1 with TRBJ2-7; 8 positions match TRBD2. The germline gives CDR1 SQVTM, CDR2 ANQGSEA. Trimming at V came to 6 bases and at J to 2 bases, leaving 9 bases not matched to a gene. The CDR3 is 14 amino acids. The CDR3 loop reads CSVGGTSGAYEQYF. CDR3 DNA: TGCAGCGTGGGAGGGACTAGTGGGGCCTACGAGCAGTACTTC.

This clone was counted between two and nine times. V is TRBV6-1 and J is TRBJ2-1; TRBD2 aligns across 7 bases. The V gene end was trimmed by 6 bases and the J gene end by 7 bases; junction bases not matched to a gene: 12. The V gene's germline CDR1 is MNHNS and CDR2 SASEGT. CDR3 length: 15 amino acids. CDR3 coding DNA: TGTGCCAGCAGCGGAACACCGTCCGGGGGGAATGAGCAGTTCTTC. Amino acid sequence: CASSGTPSGGNEQFF.

The genes are TRBV5-6 and TRBJ2-7; D remains ambiguous. This CDR3 has 13 residues. Trimming took 0 bases from V and 6 from J, leaving 10 bases between them. From germline, CDR1 is SGHDT and CDR2 YYEEEE. DNA for the CDR3: TGTGCCAGCAGCTTGGGAATAGCCTCCGAGCAGTACTTC. Translating it yields CASSLGIASEQYF.

This sequence joins TRBV2 and TRBJ2-3; TRBD2 aligns across 14 bases. Germline trimming cut 7 bases from V and 7 bases from J; bases unmatched to any gene: 13. CDR3 length: 17 amino acids. CDR1 and CDR2 (germline): SNHLY, FYNNEI. The CDR3 DNA sequence: TGTGCCAGCATCCTGGGACTAGCGGGGGCCGAGGAAAATACGCAGTATTTT. Its protein product is CASILGLAGAEENTQYF.

The rearrangement links TRBV29-1 to TRBJ2-1, with 8 bases that match TRBD2. V lost 4 bases to trimming and J lost 5 bases; unmatched junction nucleotides: 7. The CDR3 runs 14 residues. Germline V gene sequence: CDR1 SQVTM, CDR2 ANQGSEA. The CDR3 protein is CSVGGGRADNEQFF. The CDR3 DNA reads as TGCAGCGTTGGCGGGGGGCGGGCGGACAATGAGCAGTTCTTC.

V is TRBV5-5 and J is TRBJ1-5; D possibly corresponds to TRBD1 (5 bases). V lost 4 bases and J 6 bases, leaving 11 bases between the germline ends. The germline CDR1 and CDR2 sequences are SGHKS and YYEKEE (reference sequence). CDR3 length: 13 amino acids. The CDR3 region is CASSPDIGQPQHF. As DNA, the CDR3 is TGTGCCAGCAGCCCGGACATCGGTCAGCCCCAGCATTTT.

This chain uses TRBV7-9 with TRBJ1-2; D remains unclear. Germline V lookup: CDR1 SEHNR, CDR2 FQNEAQ (reference sequence). The V and J ends lost 5 bases and 6 bases respectively, with 13 bases between them. The length of the CDR3 is 13 residues. The DNA of the CDR3 is TGTGCCAGCAGCCTAAGCGGCCAGAATGGCTACACCTTC. Translated: CASSLSGQNGYTF. Filled out from reference TRBV7-9 and TRBJ1-2, the complete variable domain reads DTGVSQNPRHKITKRGQNVTFRCDPISEHNRLYWYRQTLGQGPEFLTYFQNEAQLEKSRLLSDRFSAERPKGSFSTLEIQRTEQGDSAMYLCASSLSGQNGYTFGSGTRLTVV.

Only a few counts were recorded for this clone. The genes are TRBV13 and TRBJ2-1, with D perhaps matching TRBD2 (7 bases). The length of the CDR3 is 14 residues. The V gene's germline CDR1 is PRHDT and CDR2 FYEKMQ (reference sequence). The ends were cut back, 4 bases at V and 10 bases at J, with 17 bases in the middle. The CDR3 is CASSSGLGGKEQFF. Written as DNA, the CDR3 is TGTGCCAGCAGCTCAGGACTAGGGGGTAAAGAGCAGTTCTTC.

CDR3 sequence (DNA): TGCAGCGAGAGGGTGGGCGGGGGGCCCTCCGGGGCCCAGTACTTC. Protein sequence: CSERVGGGPSGAQYF. The rearrangement joins TRBV29-1 to TRBJ2-5; 8 nucleotides agree with TRBD2. The CDR3 is 15 amino acids. The trim removed 7 bases at V and 9 bases at J, leaving 19 bases unmatched. Per germline, CDR1 SQVTM and CDR2 ANQGSEA. The full variable domain, its missing parts supplied by reference TRBV29-1 and TRBJ2-5, is SAVISQKPSRDICQRGTSLTIQCQVDSQVTMMFWYRQQPGQSLTLIATANQGSEATYESGFVIDKFPISRPNLTFSTLTVSNMSPEDSSIYLCSERVGGGPSGAQYFGPGTRLLVL.

This rearrangement joins TRBV6-4 to TRBJ2-1, with D possibly TRBD2 on 5 matching bases. The germline gives CDR1 MRHNA, CDR2 SNTAGT. Between the trimmed V and J ends, which lost 8 bases and 7 bases, there was a span of 9 bases. The length of the CDR3 is 11 residues. This CDR3 is CASYRGNEQFF. For the CDR3, the DNA is TGTGCCAGCTATAGAGGGAATGAGCAGTTCTTC.

This chain uses TRBV6-1 with TRBJ2-1; 8 bases match TRBD2. The CDR3 totals 16 residues. Trimming at V came to 4 bases and at J to 5 bases, leaving 10 bases not matched to a gene. Germline CDR1 and CDR2: MNHNS and SASEGT. The CDR3 DNA reads as TGTGCCAGCAGTGCCATTAGCGGGGCCCACCACAATGAGCAGTTCTTC. Residues: CASSAISGAHHNEQFF.

This sequence joins TRBV15 and TRBJ2-1, with D perhaps TRBD2 (6 bases). CDR1 and CDR2 (germline): LNHNV, YYDKDF (reference sequence). The CDR3 spans 14 residues. V was shortened by 1 base and J by 10 bases, with 14 bases between the two germline ends. This CDR3 is CATSRAKFREEQFF. CDR3 sequence (DNA): TGTGCCACCAGCAGAGCAAAGTTCCGGGAGGAGCAGTTCTTC.

The rearrangement uses TRBV7-2 and TRBJ1-5; TRBD1 matches at 11 bases. With 2 bases clipped from V and 2 bases from J, the junction kept 8 bases outside the gene matches. The CDR3 covers 18 residues. Germline CDR1 is SGHTA and CDR2 is FQGNSA. The CDR3, as DNA: TGTGCCAGCAGCTTATGGGGACAGGGGGGTCGAGGCAATCAGCCCCAGCATTTT. Its protein is CASSLWGQGGRGNQPQHF.

This chain joins TRBV7-9 and TRBJ2-7; 10 nucleotides align to TRBD1. Germline values: CDR1 SEHNR, CDR2 FQNEAQ (reference sequence). The CDR3 is 15 residues long. Trimming took 5 bases from V and 7 from J; bases not matched to a gene: 11. The CDR3 DNA reads as TGTGCCAGCAGCCTCCTGGGACAGGGGACGGGGGAGCAGTACTTC. This sequence encodes CASSLLGQGTGEQYF.

This clone turned up a few times. V gene TRBV7-6 combines with J gene TRBJ2-7; 8 bases fit TRBD2. The V and J ends lost 5 bases and 0 bases, in that order; junction bases with no gene match: 9. Germline CDR1 and CDR2: SGHVS and FNYEAQ. CDR3 size: 16 residues. The CDR3 DNA sequence: TGTGCCAGCAGCCTCTCGGCCGGGACTAGCTCCTACGAGCAGTACTTC. Amino acids: CASSLSAGTSSYEQYF.

The V and J genes are TRBV7-3 and TRBJ2-3; the match to TRBD2 covers 9 bases. Losses at the gene ends were 3 bases for V and 0 bases for J; bases not matched to a gene: 4. The CDR3 contains 16 residues. The V gene's germline CDR1 is SGHTA and CDR2 FQGTGA. CDR3 region: CASSLGLAGSTDTQYF. The CDR3 DNA is TGTGCCAGCAGCTTGGGGCTAGCGGGGAGCACAGATACGCAGTATTTT.

V usage is TRBV7-9 and J usage is TRBJ1-2; 8 bases match TRBD1. Trimming removed 8 bases from V and 10 bases from J; junction bases left unmatched: 9. CDR3 length equals 12 residues. The germline V gene encodes CDR1 SEHNR and CDR2 FQNEAQ (reference sequence). CDR3 bases: TGTGCCAGCGAGGACAGGGCCCTTGACTACACCTTC. It yields the protein CASEDRALDYTF.

This chain uses TRBV29-1 with TRBJ2-1, with 13 bases fitting TRBD2. The CDR3 covers 16 residues. The junction had 13 bases not matched to a gene; V was cut back by 7 bases and J by 7 bases. The germline V gene encodes CDR1 SQVTM and CDR2 ANQGSEA. The CDR3 DNA sequence: TGCAGCGCAGAAGGGACTAGCGGGGTCCCGGGAAATGAGCAGTTCTTC. It codes for CSAEGTSGVPGNEQFF.

With respect to this clone: The sample has other DNA sequences that encode this CDR3 too. The rearrangement links TRBV7-9 to TRBJ1-2; TRBD1 aligns across 7 bases. The CDR3 totals 15 residues. Trimming at V came to 2 bases and at J to 2 bases, leaving 5 bases not matched to a gene. Germline V gene data show CDR1 as SEHNR and CDR2 as FQNEAQ (reference sequence). The CDR3 region has the DNA TGTGCCAGCAGCTTAACGACAGGGTTAAACTATGGCTACACCTTC. It codes for CASSLTTGLNYGYTF.

The chain links TRBV5-1 to TRBJ2-1, with 13 bases matching TRBD2. The CDR3 extends over 17 amino acids. Germline V CDR1 and CDR2: SGHRS, YFSETQ. Unmatched junction bases numbered 7, after V lost 3 bases and J lost 4 bases. CDR3 in DNA: TGCGCCAGCAGCTCGAAGACTAGCGGGGGGAAATACAATGAGCAGTTCTTC. Residues: CASSSKTSGGKYNEQFF.

The table lists this clone with a count of one. The chain carries TRBV7-9 and TRBJ2-5; 7 nucleotides match TRBD1. The V gene end was trimmed by 4 bases and the J gene end by 1 base; junction bases not matched to a gene: 3. The CDR3 sequence is 14 residues long. The germline V gene has CDR1 SEHNR and CDR2 FQNEAQ (reference sequence). The chain's CDR3 is CASSYNRGQETQYF. DNA of the CDR3: TGTGCCAGCAGCTACAACAGGGGCCAAGAGACCCAGTACTTC.

J is TRBJ1-3 and V is TRBV19; maybe TRBD1 (5 bases). The ends were cut back, 10 bases at V and 3 bases at J, with 16 bases in the middle. Germline V gene sequence: CDR1 LNHDA, CDR2 SQIVND (reference sequence). There are 14 residues in the CDR3. For the CDR3, the DNA is TGTGCCACCCAAAGGGCAGGGTTTGGAAACACCATATATTTT. This sequence encodes CATQRAGFGNTIYF.

The chain couples TRBV6-1 to TRBJ2-2; a possible D gene is TRBD2 (6 bases). V was cut by 2 bases and J by 3 bases, with 7 bases left in between. The germline V gene encodes CDR1 MNHNS and CDR2 SASEGT. This CDR3 contains 14 residues. Here the CDR3 reads CASSEPGDTGELFF. The CDR3 bases are TGTGCCAGCAGTGAACCGGGAGACACCGGGGAGCTGTTTTTT.

V and J are TRBV4-2 and TRBJ2-5; TRBD2 aligns across 11 bases. Germline values: CDR1 LGHNA, CDR2 YNFKEQ. The CDR3 has 15 amino acids. Germline trimming cut 2 bases from V and 3 bases from J; bases unmatched to any gene: 2. The CDR3 region is CASSQRLAGKETQYF. CDR3 bases: TGTGCCAGCAGCCAACGACTAGCGGGGAAAGAGACCCAGTACTTC.

This rearrangement joins TRBV7-9 to TRBJ2-1, with 13 bases matching TRBD2. Germline V gives CDR1 SEHNR, CDR2 FQNEAQ (reference sequence). CDR3 length: 16 residues. The J segment lost 4 bases and the V segment lost 3 bases, leaving 3 bases of the junction unmatched. The CDR3 region has the DNA TGTGCCAGCAGCTTGACTAGCGGGGGGCATTACAATGAGCAGTTCTTC. It encodes CASSLTSGGHYNEQFF.